A selection of T cell receptor beta chains follows, all from one sample in a study of cytomegalovirus exposure and HLA in healthy donors. The method was immunoSEQ multiplex PCR; TCRdb's version includes in-frame clones alone and lacks a portion of them. The sample includes under 100,000 clones, approximately 95% seen only once; the top ten take 0.69%. Sequencing was done on a sample of PBMCs. The receptors shown here come from a young woman in good health and CMV-seronegative. Each CDR3 is given with its conserved first and last residue. The D gene is left open where the match is weak. The size field is filled for only some rows; it gives once, few, many or a size class.

.	TRBJ1-2	TRBD1	TRBV28	CASSPPGQDYGYTF	TGTGCCAGCAGTCCGCCGGGACAGGACTATGGCTACACCTTC
.	TRBJ1-5	.	TRBV27	CASSSTFRFSNQPQHF	TGTGCCAGCAGTTCCACCTTCCGGTTTAGCAATCAGCCCCAGCATTTT
.	TRBJ2-1	.	TRBV29-1	CSVKGRLGTNEQFF	TGCAGCGTTAAGGGTAGACTAGGGACCAATGAGCAGTTCTTC
.	TRBJ2-7	TRBD1	TRBV11-2	CASSAGQESYEQYF	TGTGCCAGCAGCGCCGGACAGGAATCCTACGAGCAGTACTTC
once	TRBJ2-7	TRBD2	TRBV7-2	CASSPGGSGNYEQYF	TGTGCCAGCAGCCCCGGGGGTAGCGGGAACTACGAGCAGTACTTC
.	TRBJ1-2	.	TRBV27	CASSLRTDPVYGYTF	TGTGCCAGCAGTTTAAGGACAGACCCCGTCTATGGCTACACCTTC
.	TRBJ2-1	TRBD2	TRBV6-5	CASSLRTSGNNEQFF	TGTGCCAGCAGTTTGAGGACTAGCGGTAACAATGAGCAGTTCTTC
.	TRBJ2-2	.	TRBV4-1	CASSQALILNGELFF	TGCGCCAGCAGCCAAGCCCTAATATTAAACGGGGAGCTGTTTTTT
.	TRBJ2-2	TRBD2	TRBV11-2	CASRLRLAGASRDTGELFF	TGTGCCAGCAGACTACGACTAGCGGGAGCGAGTAGGGACACCGGGGAGCTGTTTTTT
.	TRBJ2-7	TRBD2	TRBV11-2	CASSPFPPQRGYYEQYF	TGTGCCAGCAGCCCCTTCCCCCCGCAGCGGGGATACTACGAGCAGTACTTC